This T cell receptor (beta chain) comes out of a study of T cells in women clearing cervical HPV infection. All donors had a single incident cervical HPV16 infection, not prevalent. Average input was roughly 1,200 ng genomic DNA for immunoSEQ TCR beta CDR3 amplification. Using immunoSEQ multiplex PCR, the repertoire was profiled, and TCRdb retains in-frame clones only, with some absent. The listing contains tens of thousands of clones. The J segment lost 8 bases and the V segment lost 5 bases, leaving 10 bases of the junction unmatched. CDR3 length: 16 amino acids. Germline CDR1 and CDR2: SGHVS and FNYEAQ. Of note for this clone: The CDR3 is cut off 3 residues early in the read; its end comes from the germline J gene.

The sequenced sample consisted of blood buffy coat. The receptor comes from a woman between 18 and 75 years old with a cervical HPV16 infection that either progressed to CIN3+ or cleared (not recorded which). The chain combines TRBV7-6 with TRBJ1-4; 11 nucleotides agree with TRBD1. This chain's CDR3 is CASSLRTGGLKEKLFF. The CDR3 bases that were read are TGTGCCAGCAGCCTTCGGACAGGGGGCTTAAAGGAAAAA.